This T cell receptor beta chain was sequenced during a study of technical replicates of blood from several donors. The V gene lost 6 bases and the J gene lost 11 bases, with 13 bases spanning the gap. CDR1 and CDR2 (germline): DFQATT, SNEGSKA (reference sequence). This CDR3 is 10 amino acids long. Sequencing used immunoSEQ multiplex PCR; TCRdb keeps in-frame clones, though not all of them. The sample yields about 80,000 clones, 85% to 95% seen once. The genes are TRBV20-1 and TRBJ2-5; D unclear. This sequence originates from a human donor in good health. The sequenced material came from T cells isolated from PBMCs. This CDR3 reads CSANDLEQYF. For the CDR3, the DNA is TGCAGTGCGAATGACCTGGAGCAGTACTTC.